The 27 T cell receptor beta chains below were found in one sample sequenced in a study of blood T cell repertoires in COVID-19. Method: immunoSEQ multiplex PCR; TCRdb's copy keeps in-frame clones and lacks some. The repertoire consists of about 36,000 clones, with 90% occurring once and the leading ten covering 4.8%. Sequencing was carried out using peripheral blood. The receptors were sampled from a human donor in a cohort sampled during active COVID-19.

The chain carries TRBV29-1 and TRBJ2-1, with D possibly TRBD1 on 7 matching bases. The CDR3 length is 12 residues. The germline V gene encodes CDR1 SQVTM and CDR2 ANQGSEA. Trimming removed 0 bases at V and 8 bases at J, with 8 bases between. CDR3 nucleotides: TGCAGCGTTGAAGACAGGGGGGATGAGCAGTTCTTC. Residues: CSVEDRGDEQFF.

This clone was counted only a few times. The chain couples TRBV27 to TRBJ1-3; D is ambiguous. CDR1 and CDR2 (germline): MNHEY, SMNVEV (reference sequence). This CDR3 comprises 16 residues. V lost 4 bases and J 0 bases, leaving 13 bases between the germline ends. The CDR3 is CASSSGLGISGNTIYF. Here the CDR3 DNA reads TGTGCCAGCAGTTCGGGTCTCGGTATCTCTGGAAACACCATATATTTT.

V gene TRBV12-3 or TRBV12-4 combines with J gene TRBJ2-7; D remains unclear. V lost 3 bases, J lost 3 bases, and 9 bases lay in between. CDR3 length: 13 amino acids. CDR3: CASSFSGYYEQYF. DNA of the CDR3: TGTGCCAGCAGTTTCTCCGGTTACTACGAGCAGTACTTC.

Only a few counts were recorded for this clone. The chain employs TRBV6-5 and TRBJ1-5, with TRBD1 matching over 9 bases. The J segment lost 6 bases and the V segment lost 7 bases, leaving 7 bases of the junction unmatched. Germline-derived CDR1 and CDR2 are MNHEY and SVGAGI. The CDR3 totals 14 residues. For the CDR3, the DNA is TGTGCCAGCATTTGGACAGGGGAGAGTCAGCCCCAGCATTTT. Translation gives CASIWTGESQPQHF.

The chain carries TRBV6-2 or TRBV6-3 and TRBJ1-2, with D possibly being TRBD1 (6 bases). Trimming left V 0 bases short and J 0 bases short, with 8 bases between. CDR3 length: 15 residues. In germline, CDR1 is MNHEY, CDR2 SVGEGT. CDR3 coding DNA: TGTGCCAGCAGTTACTCGACAGGACCTAACTATGGCTACACCTTC. Its translation: CASSYSTGPNYGYTF.

This clone was detected a few times. The chain joins TRBV5-4 to TRBJ2-7, with 7 positions matching TRBD1. The CDR3 contains 14 residues. Germline V CDR1 and CDR2: SGHNT, YYREEE (reference sequence). V gave up 2 bases and J gave up 5 bases; unmatched junction bases: 7. The CDR3: CASSFSTGRDEQYF. In nucleotides, the CDR3 is TGTGCCAGCAGCTTTTCGACAGGGCGGGACGAGCAGTACTTC.

The chain recombines TRBV9 with TRBJ1-4; 8 nucleotides align to TRBD1. The CDR3 extends over 14 amino acids. V lost 4 bases and J lost 5; bases outside the gene matches: 4. Germline CDR1 is SGDLS and CDR2 is YYNGEE. CDR3 protein: CASSRRTGNEKLFF. The CDR3 region has the DNA TGTGCCAGCAGCCGTCGGACAGGGAATGAAAAACTGTTTTTT.

The J gene is TRBJ2-5, the V gene TRBV24-1, with 11 positions matching TRBD2. J gave up 5 bases and V 3 bases, and 7 bases lay outside the gene matches. The CDR3 contains 16 residues. The germline V gene has CDR1 KGHDR and CDR2 SFDVKD. CDR3 loop: CATSDDSGRAGETQYF. CDR3 DNA: TGTGCCACCAGTGATGATAGCGGGAGGGCCGGCGAGACCCAGTACTTC.

The sample holds a few counts of this clone. The chain has TRBV9 and TRBJ1-6, with a possible D match to TRBD1 (5 bases). Looked up from germline, CDR1 is SGDLS and CDR2 is YYNGEE. V dropped 2 bases and J dropped 11 bases, with 14 bases sitting between them. CDR3 length equals 14 residues. The CDR3 spells CASSVGGSRAPLHF. The CDR3 DNA is TGTGCCAGCAGCGTCGGGGGATCCCGAGCACCCCTCCACTTT.

This chain uses TRBV30 with TRBJ2-5; TRBD2 might be the D (6 bases). The CDR3 contains 12 residues. V was cut by 4 bases and J by 7 bases, with 13 bases left in between. Germline V gene lookup returns CDR1 GTSNPN and CDR2 SVGIG (reference sequence). The CDR3 DNA reads TGTGCCTGGACGTTTGGAGGGACGACCCAGTACTTC. It translates to CAWTFGGTTQYF. Full variable domain (missing parts from reference TRBV30 and TRBJ2-5): SQTIHQWPATLVQPVGSPLSLECTVEGTSNPNLYWYRQAAGRGLQLLFYSVGIGQISSEVPQNLSASRPQDRQFILSSKKLLLSDSGFYLCAWTFGGTTQYFGPGTRLLVL.

The chain has TRBV6-5 and TRBJ2-1, with 10 bases matching TRBD2. V lost 6 bases to trimming and J lost 5 bases; unmatched junction nucleotides: 7. The CDR3 contains 15 residues. Germline loops: CDR1 MNHEY, CDR2 SVGAGI. CDR3 in amino acids: CASRFTSGIHNEQFF. The CDR3 region has the DNA TGTGCCAGCAGATTTACTAGCGGGATCCACAATGAGCAGTTCTTC.

CDR3 residues: CASRGGLAHTGELFF. In DNA form, the CDR3 reads TGCGCCAGCAGGGGGGGACTAGCACACACCGGGGAGCTGTTTTTT. This chain connects TRBV10-2 to TRBJ2-2; 9 bases fit TRBD2. The CDR3 is 15 residues long. The V and J ends lost 6 bases and 3 bases, in that order; junction bases with no gene match: 5. Germline CDR1 WSHSY, CDR2 SAAADI.

The chain links TRBV6-5 to TRBJ2-7; D might be TRBD1 (5 bases). Germline CDR1 MNHEY, CDR2 SVGAGI. The V and J ends lost 7 bases and 6 bases respectively, with 13 bases between them. The CDR3 has 12 residues. The CDR3 loop is CASNQGFGEQYF. The CDR3 coding sequence is TGTGCCAGCAACCAGGGATTTGGCGAGCAGTACTTC.

The genes are TRBV11-2 and TRBJ2-7, with 14 bases matching TRBD2. With 5 bases clipped from V and 2 bases from J, the junction kept 5 bases outside the gene matches. The CDR3 is 16 residues long. CDR1 and CDR2 (germline): SGHAT, FQNNGV. The CDR3 nucleotides are TGTGCCAGCAGCCCTCCGGGACTAGCGGGAGCCTACGAGCAGTACTTC. This gives the protein CASSPPGLAGAYEQYF.

The chain has TRBV19 and TRBJ2-3; D possibly corresponds to TRBD2 (5 bases). Trimming removed 0 bases at V and 0 bases at J, with 7 bases between. The germline CDR1 and CDR2 sequences are LNHDA and SQIVND (reference sequence). CDR3 length equals 15 residues. The CDR3 spells CASSIEEGSTDTQYF. The CDR3 coding sequence is TGTGCCAGTAGTATAGAAGAGGGTAGCACAGATACGCAGTATTTT. Full variable domain (outside the CDR3, taken from reference TRBV19 and TRBJ2-3): DGGITQSPKYLFRKEGQNVTLSCEQNLNHDAMYWYRQDPGQGLRLIYYSQIVNDFQKGDIAEGYSVSREKKESFPLTVTSAQKNPTAFYLCASSIEEGSTDTQYFGPGTRLTVL.

The genes are TRBV27 and TRBJ2-5, with TRBD2 identical over 7 bases. The CDR3 runs 16 residues. Germline V gives CDR1 MNHEY, CDR2 SMNVEV (reference sequence). Trimming cost V 4 bases and J 5 bases; bases outside gene matches: 13. The DNA for the CDR3 is TGTGCCAGCAGTTACTCGTCGGCGGGAGCTCGGGAGACCCAGTACTTC. This encodes CASSYSSAGARETQYF.

V usage is TRBV9 and J usage is TRBJ2-5; TRBD2 agrees at 8 bases. CDR1 and CDR2 from the germline V gene are SGDLS and YYNGEE. The V and J ends lost 0 bases and 5 bases, in that order; junction bases with no gene match: 6. The CDR3 is made up of 15 amino acids. The CDR3 sequence: CASSVAGGVEETQYF. The CDR3 DNA reads TGTGCCAGCAGCGTAGCGGGAGGGGTGGAGGAGACCCAGTACTTC.

V is TRBV9 and J is TRBJ2-5; 10 nucleotides agree with TRBD2. Germline V gene sequence: CDR1 SGDLS, CDR2 YYNGEE. There are 17 residues in the CDR3. V shed 1 base, J shed 2 bases, and the junction held 8 bases outside the gene matches. CDR3 region: CASSVRVSGRNQETQYF. In nucleotides, the CDR3 is TGTGCCAGCAGCGTAAGGGTTAGCGGGAGGAATCAAGAGACCCAGTACTTC.

The genes are TRBV3-1 (or the pseudogene TRBV3-2) and TRBJ2-7; D possibly corresponds to TRBD2 (7 bases). The CDR3 is made up of 16 amino acids. Per germline, CDR1 LGHDT and CDR2 YNNKEL (reference sequence). V was shortened by 1 base and J by 6 bases, with 19 bases between the two germline ends. The CDR3 loop is CASSQGGAGVRREQYF. In DNA form, the CDR3 reads TGTGCCAGCAGCCAAGGGGGGGCGGGAGTAAGACGCGAGCAGTACTTC.

V is TRBV23-1 and J is TRBJ2-7, with D maybe TRBD1 (5 bases). TRBV23-1 is an ORF for which the function is uncertain. The V end lost 8 bases, the J end lost 3 bases, and 11 bases lay between the germline ends. This CDR3 comprises 12 residues. CDR3 sequence (DNA): TGCGCCAGCCGCAGGGTTTTCTACGAGCAGTACTTC. Translation: CASRRVFYEQYF.

The chain carries TRBV27 and TRBJ2-7; 12 positions agree with TRBD2. This CDR3 has 16 residues. From germline, CDR1 is MNHEY and CDR2 SMNVEV (reference sequence). V trimming: 5 bases; J trimming: 6 bases; junction bases outside the gene matches: 11. The CDR3 bases are TGTGCCAGCAGTAATAGACGTGGACTAGCGGGATCCGAGCAGTACTTC. Its translation is CASSNRRGLAGSEQYF.

The gene calls are TRBV18 and TRBJ2-7; 10 bases fit TRBD1. V was clipped by 0 bases and J by 5 bases; unmatched bases: 4. The CDR3 runs to 15 residues. The germline gives CDR1 KGHSH, CDR2 LQKENI. CDR3 coding DNA: TGTGCCAGCTCACCACCGGGACAGGGGAAGAACGAGCAGTACTTC. It translates to CASSPPGQGKNEQYF.

The chain couples TRBV27 to TRBJ1-1; 12 positions match TRBD1. With V trimmed by 2 bases and J by 4 bases, 11 bases remained unmatched. In germline, CDR1 is MNHEY, CDR2 SMNVEV (reference sequence). This CDR3 spans 18 amino acids. The CDR3 sequence: CASSLVPGQGALATEAFF. CDR3 DNA sequence: TGTGCCAGCAGTTTAGTTCCGGGACAGGGGGCGTTGGCCACTGAAGCTTTCTTT.

This chain uses TRBV5-4 with TRBJ2-3; the D gene is possibly TRBD2 (6 bases). V was cut by 4 bases and J by 1 base, with 13 bases left in between. The CDR3 consists of 15 residues. Looked up from germline, CDR1 is SGHNT and CDR2 is YYREEE (reference sequence). The CDR3 region has the DNA TGTGCCAGCAGCGCCGGGACTCCAGGCACAGATACGCAGTATTTT. Translating it yields CASSAGTPGTDTQYF.

The V gene is TRBV12-3 or TRBV12-4, the J gene TRBJ2-7, with D maybe TRBD1 (5 bases). With 2 bases removed from V and 4 bases from J, the gap between germline ends came to 6 bases. This CDR3 comprises 12 residues. Here the CDR3 DNA reads TGTGCCAGCAGTTTACAGGGATACGAGCAGTACTTC. This gives the protein CASSLQGYEQYF.

The chain combines TRBV19 with TRBJ2-7; TRBD2 matches at 9 bases. The CDR3 length is 15 residues. The V gene's germline CDR1 is LNHDA and CDR2 SQIVND (reference sequence). V gave up 8 bases and J gave up 3 bases; unmatched junction bases: 11. DNA for the CDR3: TGTGCCAGTCGGGTAGGCGGTAGCGGGAGCTACGAGCAGTACTTC. Its protein is CASRVGGSGSYEQYF.

This clone was seen just once. The gene calls are TRBV7-2 and TRBJ1-2; D not resolved. Germline V lookup: CDR1 SGHTA, CDR2 FQGNSA. This CDR3 has 15 amino acids. V gave up 5 bases and J gave up 4 bases, with 17 bases separating them. The CDR3 region is CASSPARENSYGYTF. CDR3 in DNA: TGTGCCAGCAGCCCCGCCCGGGAGAACTCCTATGGCTACACCTTC.